This T cell receptor beta chain was observed in a study of radiotherapy plus CTLA-4 blockade in lung cancer. Across the whole study: In about 20% of patients, objective responses were seen; 31% had disease control. Study outcomes and limitations: In blood, after radiotherapy plus ipilimumab, tumor-derived TCR clones expanded. Best predicting response, reportedly, were early blood T cell clone dynamics, with interferon-beta.

TCRdb's copy holds only in-frame clones and misses some; the assay was immunoSEQ multiplex PCR. The table includes 40,000 or so clones, 75% detected once. Chemo-refractory metastatic non-small-cell lung cancer patients were treated with focal radiation plus CTLA-4 blockade with ipilimumab. As to this clone: Antigen unknown.

V was pared by 3 bases and J by 6 bases, with 11 bases between. The length of the CDR3 is 13 residues. Per germline, CDR1 MNHEY and CDR2 SVGAGI. Sequencing was performed on peripheral blood, taken from a patient treated with radiotherapy plus ipilimumab. V gene TRBV6-5 combines with J gene TRBJ2-5, with D uncertain. This clonotype originated in a human donor with non-small cell lung cancer who had stable disease on radiotherapy plus ipilimumab. The CDR3 nucleotides read TGTGCCAGCAGTTATAACAGCCAGAAGACCCAGTACTTC. It is translated as CASSYNSQKTQYF.